This is a list of T cell receptor beta chains from one sample in a study of blood T cell repertoires in COVID-19. Repertoires were generated with immunoSEQ multiplex PCR, while TCRdb's copy carries only in-frame clones and drops some. The profile shows about 410,000 clones, about nine tenths of them singletons. Sequenced material: peripheral blood. The origin of the receptors is a woman in her thirties with active or convalescent COVID-19. CDR3s include the opening cysteine and the closing phenylalanine or tryptophan. A D gene is named only where the DNA matches it firmly. Clone size is not always given. Where it is, it says once, few, many or a class for expanded clones.

cdr3_length	clone_size	v_call	j_call	d_call	cdr3_nt	cdr3_aa
11	-	TRBV7-2	TRBJ2-7	-	TGTGCCAGCAGCTCCCTTTACGAGCAGTACTTC	CASSSLYEQYF
15	-	TRBV4-1	TRBJ2-7	TRBD1	TGCGCCAGCAGCCAAGCGGGGACAGTGACCTACGAGCAGTACTTC	CASSQAGTVTYEQYF
13	-	TRBV28	TRBJ1-2	-	TGTGCCAGCACTTATGGCCGTTACTATGGCTACACCTTC	CASTYGRYYGYTF
15	-	TRBV11-2	TRBJ2-7	TRBD1	TGTGCCAGCAGCCGGAACAGGGGGCTGGCCTACGAGCAGTACTTC	CASSRNRGLAYEQYF
14	once	TRBV7-2	TRBJ2-7	-	TGTGCCAGCAGCTTAGCGACAGAGAGCTACGAGCAGTACTTC	CASSLATESYEQYF
16	once	TRBV7-7	TRBJ2-7	TRBD2	TGTGCCAGCAGCCGCAAAACACTAGCGGGAGTCCACGAGCAGTACTTC	CASSRKTLAGVHEQYF
13	-	TRBV9	TRBJ1-1	-	TGTGCCAGCAGCGTAGACAGGGCATCTGAAGCTTTCTTT	CASSVDRASEAFF
15	-	TRBV5-1	TRBJ1-6	-	TGCGCCAGCAGCTTGGTCACGGGTAAGGATTCACCCCTCCACTTT	CASSLVTGKDSPLHF
15	-	TRBV30	TRBJ1-5	TRBD1	TGTGCCTGGAGTCGGACAGGGGCATACAATCAGCCCCAGCATTTT	CAWSRTGAYNQPQHF
14	-	TRBV19	TRBJ1-1	TRBD1	TGTGCCAGTAGTGGGAGACAGGGCGACACTGAAGCTTTCTTT	CASSGRQGDTEAFF
15	-	TRBV5-1	TRBJ1-4	-	TGCGCCAGCAGCCTAGCAGCAGCAACTAATGAAAAACTGTTTTTT	CASSLAAATNEKLFF
16	-	TRBV7-9	TRBJ2-2	TRBD2	TGTGCCAGCAGCTTTTGTGTAGCGGGTTACACCGGGGAGCTGTTTTTT	CASSFCVAGYTGELFF
13	-	TRBV5-1	TRBJ2-1	TRBD1	TGCGCCAGCAGCTCAACAGGGGGCTATGAGCAGTTCTTC	CASSSTGGYEQFF
14	once	TRBV6-5	TRBJ1-2	-	TGTGCCAGCAGAGACCGGACAGCTAACTATGGCTACACCTTC	CASRDRTANYGYTF
13	-	TRBV24-1	TRBJ1-2	-	TGTGCCACCAGTGTGGGTCCCGGGGGAGGCTACACCTTC	CATSVGPGGGYTF
17	-	TRBV27	TRBJ2-3	TRBD2	TGTGCCAGCAGCTTGATATCGGGACTAGCGGGAGGAGATACGCAGTATTTT	CASSLISGLAGGDTQYF
14	-	TRBV10-2	TRBJ1-2	-	TGCGCCAGCAGTGAGAATACGGGGAACGGGGGCTACACCTTC	CASSENTGNGGYTF
14	-	TRBV7-2	TRBJ1-2	TRBD1	TGTGCCAGCAGTAAGACCCAGGGGGAATATGGCTACACCTTC	CASSKTQGEYGYTF
16	-	TRBV5-8	TRBJ1-1	-	TGTGCCAGCAGCTTTTGGACGGAACTCAGGGACACTGAAGCTTTCTTT	CASSFWTELRDTEAFF
13	few	TRBV12-3/TRBV12-4	TRBJ1-1	-	TGTGCCAGCAGTCCCAACAGGAACACTGAAGCTTTCTTT	CASSPNRNTEAFF
15	-	TRBV11-2	TRBJ2-2	-	TGTGCCAGCAGCAATCCGGGTGGGAGGACCGGGGAGCTGTTTTTT	CASSNPGGRTGELFF
17	-	TRBV7-6	TRBJ2-3	TRBD2	TGTGCCAGCAGCTCCACCTCTAGCGGGGGGAACACAGATACGCAGTATTTT	CASSSTSSGGNTDTQYF
17	few	TRBV5-1	TRBJ1-1	-	TGCGCCAGCAGCTCTGGAGAGCCACCCCCTGTGAACACTGAAGCTTTCTTT	CASSSGEPPPVNTEAFF
13	-	TRBV29-1	TRBJ2-5	-	TGCAGCGTTTTTCGGGAGTACCAAGAGACCCAGTACTTC	CSVFREYQETQYF
14	-	TRBV2	TRBJ1-5	-	TGTGCCAGCAGGGACAGTTATAGCAATCAGCCCCAGCATTTT	CASRDSYSNQPQHF
14	once	TRBV3-1/TRBV3-2	TRBJ1-1	-	TGTGCCAGCAGCCAAGGATTACAGAACACTGAAGCTTTCTTT	CASSQGLQNTEAFF